This TCR beta chain was sequenced during a study of blood T cell repertoires in COVID-19. Study details: COVID-19 samples from acute and convalescent phases originated in the United States, Italy and Spain. From T cells, B-cell-depleted T cells, or PBMCs came the material, which was cDNA or gDNA.

The CDR3 contains 13 residues. Trimming took 4 bases from V and 6 from J; bases not matched to a gene: 2. Germline loops: CDR1 LNHDA, CDR2 SQIVND (reference sequence). Original data processing: Reference gene primer amplification gave nucleated cell count estimates. Clones were read by immunoSEQ multiplex PCR, and TCRdb kept only the in-frame ones, dropping some. For V, J and clone size, that table is used; D and trimming come from the DNA. The sample comprises some 74,000 clones, around four fifths of which are singletons, and 8.5% to 10% rests with the top ten. The specimen was peripheral blood. The TCR originated in a woman in her forties or fifties with acute or convalescent COVID-19. This chain links TRBV19 with TRBJ2-1; TRBD2 aligns across 8 bases. CDR3 coding DNA: TGTGCCAGTAGTAAAACTAGCGGCAATGAGCAGTTCTTC. Protein product: CASSKTSGNEQFF.